The text below deals with one TCR beta chain. The data were taken from a study of control samples from healthy donors and cancer patients. Germline loops: CDR1 MDHEN, CDR2 SYDVKM. CDR3 length equals 17 residues. The V end was cut by 4 bases, the J end by 5 bases, with 23 bases between. Only in-frame clones appear in the TCRdb table, and some are missing; sequencing was by immunoSEQ multiplex PCR. The sample records fewer than 200,000 clones, 90% being singletons. The chain carries TRBV28 and TRBJ1-1; no firm D call. The sample taken for sequencing was blood. This TCR was sampled from a woman aged 50 to 60 in good health. Here the CDR3 DNA reads TGTGCCAGCAGTTCCCCCGGAATGAGGACGGGGAAAACTGAAGCTTTCTTT. Protein sequence: CASSSPGMRTGKTEAFF. Together with reference TRBV28 and TRBJ1-1, the CDR3 gives the full variable domain: DVKVTQSSRYLVKRTGEKVFLECVQDMDHENMFWYRQDPGLGLRLIYFSYDVKMKEKGDIPEGYSVSREKKERFSLILESASTNQTSMYLCASSSPGMRTGKTEAFFGQGTRLTVV.